This T cell receptor (beta chain) was identified in a study of human T cells and chemical hapten exposure. Study-level information: Across samples, TCR yields varied, mostly owing to small differences in pooled library volumes.

Within the library, unique molecular identifiers were attached to each individual cDNA molecule. TCRdb fed the reads into MiXCR, producing one record per CDR3 protein. The sample records about 120,000 distinct CDR3 sequences, over 7% being singletons. Before extraction, the whole blood was not fractionated, and total RNA was taken from it. Many counts were recorded for this clonotype. V was clipped by 4 bases and J by 4 bases; unmatched bases: 8. Per the germline V gene, CDR1 is SEHNR and CDR2 is FQNEAQ (reference sequence). The CDR3 extends over 17 amino acids. The receptor was derived from a human donor in good health. Some clones in this sample may be carry-over from other donors' samples. What was sequenced was whole blood. The genes are TRBV7-9 and TRBJ2-1, with TRBD2 matching over 12 bases. The chain's CDR3 is CASSSLLAGGLYNEQFF. In nucleotides, the CDR3 is TGTGCCAGCAGCTCCCTACTAGCGGGAGGCCTTTACAATGAGCAGTTCTTC.